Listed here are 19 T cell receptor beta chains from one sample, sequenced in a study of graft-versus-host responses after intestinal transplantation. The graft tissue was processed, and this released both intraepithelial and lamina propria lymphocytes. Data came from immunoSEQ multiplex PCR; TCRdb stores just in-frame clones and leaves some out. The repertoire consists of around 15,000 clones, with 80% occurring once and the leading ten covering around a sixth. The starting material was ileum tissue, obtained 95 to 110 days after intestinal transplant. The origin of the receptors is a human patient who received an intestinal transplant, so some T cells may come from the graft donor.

CDR3 residues: CAKETGPFNNEQFF. CDR3 in DNA: TGCGCCAAAGAAACCGGGCCGTTCAACAATGAGCAGTTCTTC. This chain connects TRBV10-1 to TRBJ2-1; D unresolved. The V end was cut by 10 bases, the J end by 5 bases, with 18 bases between. The CDR3 totals 14 residues. Germline V gives CDR1 WNHNN, CDR2 SYGVQD (reference sequence).

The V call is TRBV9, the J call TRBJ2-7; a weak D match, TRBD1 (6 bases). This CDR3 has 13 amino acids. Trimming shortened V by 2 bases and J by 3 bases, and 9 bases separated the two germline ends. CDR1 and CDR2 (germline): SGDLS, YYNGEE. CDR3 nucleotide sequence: TGTGCCAGCAGCGTGGGGACAAGCTACGAGCAGTACTTC. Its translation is CASSVGTSYEQYF.

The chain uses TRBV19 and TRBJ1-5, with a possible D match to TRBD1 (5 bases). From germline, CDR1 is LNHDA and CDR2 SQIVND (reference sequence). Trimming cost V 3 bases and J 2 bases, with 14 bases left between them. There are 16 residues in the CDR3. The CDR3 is CASSIARGVGNQPQHF. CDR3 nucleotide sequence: TGTGCCAGTAGTATTGCAAGGGGCGTGGGCAATCAGCCCCAGCATTTT.

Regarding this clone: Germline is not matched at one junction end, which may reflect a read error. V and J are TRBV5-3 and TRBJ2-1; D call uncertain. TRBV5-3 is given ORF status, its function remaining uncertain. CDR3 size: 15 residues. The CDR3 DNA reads TGTGCCAGCAGCTCTCAGGCCGGCTCCTACAATGAGCAGTTCTTC. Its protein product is CASSSQAGSYNEQFF.

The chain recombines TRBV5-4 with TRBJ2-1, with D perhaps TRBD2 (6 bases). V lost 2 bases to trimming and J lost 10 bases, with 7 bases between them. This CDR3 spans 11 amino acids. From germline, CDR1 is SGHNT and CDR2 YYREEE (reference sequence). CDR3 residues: CASSLGGEQFF. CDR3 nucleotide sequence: TGTGCCAGCAGCTTAGGAGGGGAGCAGTTCTTC.

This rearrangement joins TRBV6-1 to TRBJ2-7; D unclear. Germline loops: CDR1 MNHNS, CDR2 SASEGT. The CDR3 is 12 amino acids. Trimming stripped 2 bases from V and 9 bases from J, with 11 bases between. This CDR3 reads CASSERATRQYF. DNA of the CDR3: TGTGCCAGCAGTGAAAGGGCTACTCGGCAGTACTTC.

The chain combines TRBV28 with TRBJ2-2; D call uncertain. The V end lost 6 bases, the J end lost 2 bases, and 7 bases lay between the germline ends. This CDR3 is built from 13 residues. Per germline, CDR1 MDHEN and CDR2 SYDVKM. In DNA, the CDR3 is TGTGCCAGCAGGCAGACTAACACCGGGGAGCTGTTTTTT. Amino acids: CASRQTNTGELFF.

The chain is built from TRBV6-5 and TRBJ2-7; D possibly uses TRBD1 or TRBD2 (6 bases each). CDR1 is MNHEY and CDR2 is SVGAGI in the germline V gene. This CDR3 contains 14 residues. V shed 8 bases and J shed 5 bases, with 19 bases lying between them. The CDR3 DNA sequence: TGTGCCAGCGGTAGAGGGGGGCCTACTGACGAGCAGTACTTC. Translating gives CASGRGGPTDEQYF.

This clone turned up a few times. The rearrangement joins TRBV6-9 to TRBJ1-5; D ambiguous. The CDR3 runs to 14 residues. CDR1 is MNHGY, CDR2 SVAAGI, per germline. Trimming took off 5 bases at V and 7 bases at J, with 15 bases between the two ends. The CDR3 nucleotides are TGTGCCAGCAGTGACGACGGCCCCAGCCAGCCCCAGCATTTT. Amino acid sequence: CASSDDGPSQPQHF.

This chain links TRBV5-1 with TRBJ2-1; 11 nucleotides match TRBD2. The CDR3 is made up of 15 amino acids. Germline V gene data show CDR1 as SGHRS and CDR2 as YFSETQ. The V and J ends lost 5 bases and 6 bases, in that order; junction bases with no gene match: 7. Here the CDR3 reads CASSPSGRRVNEQFF. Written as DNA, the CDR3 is TGCGCCAGCAGTCCTAGCGGGAGGAGGGTCAATGAGCAGTTCTTC.

CDR3: CASTPGGHFWGYTF. The CDR3 bases are TGCGCCAGCACTCCAGGAGGTCATTTTTGGGGCTACACCTTC. J is TRBJ1-2 and V is TRBV5-1; no clear D. This CDR3 region has 14 residues. Per the germline V gene, CDR1 is SGHRS and CDR2 is YFSETQ. V lost 6 bases and J 8 bases, leaving 20 bases between the germline ends.

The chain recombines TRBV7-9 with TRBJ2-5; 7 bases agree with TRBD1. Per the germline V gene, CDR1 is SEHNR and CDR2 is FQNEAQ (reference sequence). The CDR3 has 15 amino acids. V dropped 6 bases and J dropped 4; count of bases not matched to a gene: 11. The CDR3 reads CASSRTRDSVETQYF. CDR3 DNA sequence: TGTGCCAGCAGTCGTACCCGGGACAGTGTAGAGACCCAGTACTTC.

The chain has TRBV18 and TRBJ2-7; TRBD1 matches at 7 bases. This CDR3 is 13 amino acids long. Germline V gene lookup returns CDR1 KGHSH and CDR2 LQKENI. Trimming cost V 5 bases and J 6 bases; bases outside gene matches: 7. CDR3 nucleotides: TGTGCCAGCTCAAGGGACAGCCGTGCCGAGCAGTACTTC. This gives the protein CASSRDSRAEQYF.

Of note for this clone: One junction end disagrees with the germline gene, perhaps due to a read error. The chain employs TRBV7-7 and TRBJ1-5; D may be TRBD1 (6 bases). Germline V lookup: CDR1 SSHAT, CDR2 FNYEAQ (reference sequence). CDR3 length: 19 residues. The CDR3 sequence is CASTNQAGARINSNQPQHF. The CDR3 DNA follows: TGTGCTAGCACCAATCAAGCAGGGGCGAGAATTAATAGCAATCAGCCCCAGCATTTT.

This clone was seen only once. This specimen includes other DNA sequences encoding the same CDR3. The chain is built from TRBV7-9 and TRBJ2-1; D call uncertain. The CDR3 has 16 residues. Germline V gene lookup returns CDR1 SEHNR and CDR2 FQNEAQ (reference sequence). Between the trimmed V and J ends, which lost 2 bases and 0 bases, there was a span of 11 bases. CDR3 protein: CASSLSGVSSYNEQFF. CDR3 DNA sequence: TGTGCCAGCAGCTTATCCGGAGTTAGCTCCTACAATGAGCAGTTCTTC.

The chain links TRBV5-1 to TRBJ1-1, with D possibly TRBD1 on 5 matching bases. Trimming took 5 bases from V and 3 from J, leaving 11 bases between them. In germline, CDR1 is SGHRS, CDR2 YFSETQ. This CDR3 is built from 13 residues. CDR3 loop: CASSSQADTEAFF. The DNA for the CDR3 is TGCGCCAGCAGTTCACAGGCGGACACTGAAGCTTTCTTT.

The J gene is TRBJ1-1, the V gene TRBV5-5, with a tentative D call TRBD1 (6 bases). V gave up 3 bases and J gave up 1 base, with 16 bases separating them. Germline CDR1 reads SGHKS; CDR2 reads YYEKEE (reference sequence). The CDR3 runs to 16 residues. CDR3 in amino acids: CASSYDNRAKNTEAFF. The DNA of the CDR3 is TGTGCCAGCAGCTATGATAACAGGGCTAAGAACACTGAAGCTTTCTTT.

The CDR3 protein is CASSFSPYTEQYF. The CDR3, as DNA: TGTGCCAGCAGTTTCTCACCCTACACCGAGCAGTACTTC. This chain joins TRBV28 and TRBJ2-7, with D uncertain. Germline V gene lookup returns CDR1 MDHEN and CDR2 SYDVKM. The CDR3 contains 13 residues. The germline V and J ends were trimmed by 3 bases and 6 bases, with 12 bases remaining between them.

The DNA of the CDR3 is TGTGCCCCCCGGGGGGACAATTCACCCCTCCACTTT. Protein sequence: CAPRGDNSPLHF. The rearrangement links TRBV19 to TRBJ1-6, with D tentatively TRBD1 (5 bases). CDR3 size: 12 residues. Germline V CDR1 and CDR2: LNHDA, SQIVND (reference sequence). Trimming pared 11 bases from V and 7 bases from J, leaving 12 bases between.